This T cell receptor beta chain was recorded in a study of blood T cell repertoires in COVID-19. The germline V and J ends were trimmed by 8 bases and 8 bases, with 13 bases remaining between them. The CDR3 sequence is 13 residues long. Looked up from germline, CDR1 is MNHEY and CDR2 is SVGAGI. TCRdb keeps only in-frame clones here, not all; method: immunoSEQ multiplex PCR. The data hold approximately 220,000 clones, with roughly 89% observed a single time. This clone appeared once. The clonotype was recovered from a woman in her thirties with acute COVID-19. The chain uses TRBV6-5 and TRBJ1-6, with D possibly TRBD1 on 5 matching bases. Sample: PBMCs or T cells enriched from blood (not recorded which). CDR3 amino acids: CASERGHDSPLHF. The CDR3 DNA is TGTGCCAGCGAAAGGGGCCACGATTCACCCCTCCACTTT.